This T cell receptor (beta chain) stems from a study of shared clonotypes between healthy human individuals. Libraries were prepared by immunoSEQ multiplex PCR; TCRdb keeps only in-frame clonotypes and omits some of them. Of about 2 million clones in the sample, approximately 95% were seen once. Looked up from germline, CDR1 is SGDLS and CDR2 is YYNGEE. The CDR3 totals 14 residues. The V and J ends lost 0 bases and 5 bases respectively, with 12 bases between them. The naive CD8 fraction comprised CD45RO-negative cells positively selected for CCR7 and excluded terminally differentiated effector memory CD45RA+ cells. Notes on the study in general: Naive subsets generally had larger estimated richness than memory subsets.

Details on this clone: Its antigen is not identified. In the same sample, other DNA sequences code for this CDR3.

Sequencing was performed on naive CD8+ T cells sorted from blood. The TCR was taken from a man between 18 and 29 years old in good health. The V call is TRBV9, the J call TRBJ2-7, with D maybe TRBD2 (6 bases). The CDR3 protein is CASSVGLGGNEQYF. In nucleotides, the CDR3 is TGTGCCAGCAGCGTAGGTCTGGGGGGTAACGAGCAGTACTTC.